This T cell receptor (beta chain) was retrieved from a study of graft-versus-host responses after intestinal transplantation. Here immunoSEQ multiplex PCR was the method, and the copy in TCRdb shows in-frame clones only, minus some. The sample lists 17,000 or so clones, approximately 86% occurring once. Processing of graft tissue released intraepithelial and lamina propria lymphocytes. Between the trimmed V and J ends, which lost 2 bases and 10 bases, there was a span of 20 bases. This CDR3 comprises 15 residues. Germline V gene lookup returns CDR1 SGHTA and CDR2 FQGNSA. The receptor was derived from a human patient who received an intestinal transplant, so some T cells may come from the graft donor. Sample: ileum tissue, taken 17 days after transplant. The chain employs TRBV7-2 and TRBJ1-1; no reliable D call. CDR3 in DNA: TGTGCCAGCAGCTTAACGATTAGCCAAGGAAAGGCAGCTTTCTTT. It translates to CASSLTISQGKAAFF. Drawing the rest from reference TRBV7-2 and TRBJ1-1, the complete variable domain is GAGVSQSPSNKVTEKGKDVELRCDPISGHTALYWYRQSLGQGLEFLIYFQGNSAPDKSGLPSDRFSAERTGGSVSTLTIQRTQQEDSAVYLCASSLTISQGKAAFFGQGTRLTVV.